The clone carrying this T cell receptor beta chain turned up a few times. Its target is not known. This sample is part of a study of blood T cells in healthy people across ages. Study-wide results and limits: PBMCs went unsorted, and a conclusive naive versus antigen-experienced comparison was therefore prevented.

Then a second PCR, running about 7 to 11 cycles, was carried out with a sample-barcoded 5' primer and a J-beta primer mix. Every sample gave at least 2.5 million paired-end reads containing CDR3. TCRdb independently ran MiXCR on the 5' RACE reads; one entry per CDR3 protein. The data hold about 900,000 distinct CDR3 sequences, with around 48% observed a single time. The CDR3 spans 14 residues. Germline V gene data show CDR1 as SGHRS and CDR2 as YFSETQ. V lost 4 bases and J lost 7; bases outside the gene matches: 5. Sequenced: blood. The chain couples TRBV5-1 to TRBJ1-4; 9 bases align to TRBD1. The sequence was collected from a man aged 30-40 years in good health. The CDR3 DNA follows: TGCGCCAGCAGCCCGGGACAGGGTATTGAAAAACTGTTTTTT. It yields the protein CASSPGQGIEKLFF.